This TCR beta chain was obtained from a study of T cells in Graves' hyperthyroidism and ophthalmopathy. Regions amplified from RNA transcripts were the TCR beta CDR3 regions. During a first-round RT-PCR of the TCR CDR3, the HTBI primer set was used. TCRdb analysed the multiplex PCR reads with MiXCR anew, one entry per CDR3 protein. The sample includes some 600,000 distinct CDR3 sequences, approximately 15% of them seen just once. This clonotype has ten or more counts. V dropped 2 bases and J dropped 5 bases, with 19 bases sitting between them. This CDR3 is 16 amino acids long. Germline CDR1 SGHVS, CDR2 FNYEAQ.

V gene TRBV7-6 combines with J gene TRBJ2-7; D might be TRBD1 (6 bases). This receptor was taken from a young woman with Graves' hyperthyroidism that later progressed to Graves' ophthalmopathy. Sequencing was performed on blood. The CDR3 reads CASSLNHNRVGDEQYF. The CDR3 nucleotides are TGTGCCAGCAGCTTAAATCATAACAGGGTGGGTGACGAGCAGTACTTC.